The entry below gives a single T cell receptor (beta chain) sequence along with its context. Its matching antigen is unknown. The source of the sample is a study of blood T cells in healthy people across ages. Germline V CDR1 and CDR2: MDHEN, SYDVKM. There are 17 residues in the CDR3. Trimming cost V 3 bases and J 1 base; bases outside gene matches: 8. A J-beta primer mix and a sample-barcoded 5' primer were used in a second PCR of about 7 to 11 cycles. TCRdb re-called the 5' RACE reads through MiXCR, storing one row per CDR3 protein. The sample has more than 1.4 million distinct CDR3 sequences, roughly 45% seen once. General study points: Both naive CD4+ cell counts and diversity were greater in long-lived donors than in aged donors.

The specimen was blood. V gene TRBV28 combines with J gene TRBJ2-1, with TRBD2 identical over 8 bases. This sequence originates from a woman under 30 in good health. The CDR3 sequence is CASSLPTSAISYNEQFF. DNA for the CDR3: TGTGCCAGCAGTTTGCCGACTAGCGCAATTTCCTACAATGAGCAGTTCTTC.